Listed here are 24 T cell receptor beta chains from one sample, sequenced in a study of beta chain features in type 1 diabetes. The study's findings and limits: There was a moderate but significant shortening of TCRB CDR3s in all four CD4+ subsets of Type 1 diabetes patients.

Their recognized antigens are unknown. The sequenced template was cDNA made from the entire isolated RNA. Clones were read by immunoSEQ multiplex PCR, and TCRdb kept only the in-frame ones, dropping some. The profile covers about 160,000 clones, with about 7.8% appearing a single time and 0.94% taken by the ten largest. Sequenced material: central memory CD4+ T cells from blood. The receptors originated from a woman in her thirties or forties with type 1 diabetes.

This clone turned up a few times. CDR3 nucleotides: TGTGCCAGCAGTTTAGAGACAGGGGGCGCTTCCGGGGCCAACGTCCTGACTTTC. This sequence encodes CASSLETGGASGANVLTF. This chain connects TRBV27 to TRBJ2-6; 10 bases are shared with TRBD1. The CDR3 runs 18 residues. Germline values: CDR1 MNHEY, CDR2 SMNVEV (reference sequence). J was trimmed by 4 bases and V by 2 bases; bases with no gene match: 8.

This clone was counted a few times. The chain is built from TRBV29-1 and TRBJ2-7; 13 bases are a match to TRBD2. J lost 0 bases, V lost 6 bases, and 5 bases had no gene match. CDR1 SQVTM and CDR2 ANQGSEA come from the germline V gene. The CDR3 spans 15 residues. The CDR3 loop is CSVAGTSGNSYEQYF. In nucleotides, the CDR3 is TGCAGCGTCGCCGGGACTAGCGGGAACTCCTACGAGCAGTACTTC.

This chain connects TRBV28 to TRBJ2-5; 8 bases line up with TRBD2. The V segment lost 5 bases and the J segment 0 bases; nucleotides outside the gene matches: 8. Germline loops: CDR1 MDHEN, CDR2 SYDVKM. The CDR3 loop spans 16 amino acids. CDR3 nucleotides: TGTGCCAGCAGTGGGACCGAAGCGGGGGACCAAGAGACCCAGTACTTC. This translates into CASSGTEAGDQETQYF.

The gene calls are TRBV7-2 and TRBJ2-7; D unclear. The CDR3 sequence is 12 residues long. V was pared by 2 bases and J by 2 bases, with 4 bases between. Germline-derived CDR1 and CDR2 are SGHTA and FQGNSA. The CDR3 region is CASSLPAYEQYF. The CDR3 DNA is TGTGCCAGCAGCTTACCCGCCTACGAGCAGTACTTC.

V and J are TRBV14 and TRBJ1-1, with TRBD1 identical over 9 bases. Germline V CDR1 and CDR2: SGHDN, FVKESK. The ends lost 4 bases at V and 4 bases at J; junction bases unmatched: 4. The CDR3 covers 14 residues. In nucleotides, the CDR3 is TGTGCCAGCAGCCTAAAGACAGGGGGCACTGAAGCTTTCTTT. Protein sequence: CASSLKTGGTEAFF.

This clone appeared many times. The rearrangement joins TRBV28 to TRBJ2-7, with D possibly TRBD1 on 6 matching bases. From germline, CDR1 is MDHEN and CDR2 SYDVKM. This CDR3 comprises 14 residues. The V end lost 4 bases, the J end lost 5 bases, and 15 bases lay between the germline ends. DNA of the CDR3: TGTGCCAGCAGTTCCACAACAGGGTACCACGAGCAGTACTTC. Translation: CASSSTTGYHEQYF. The variable domain in full, with the rest retrieved from reference TRBV28 and TRBJ2-7, is DVKVTQSSRYLVKRTGEKVFLECVQDMDHENMFWYRQDPGLGLRLIYFSYDVKMKEKGDIPEGYSVSREKKERFSLILESASTNQTSMYLCASSSTTGYHEQYFGPGTRLTVT.

The V and J genes are TRBV7-3 and TRBJ2-3; 9 positions match TRBD2. CDR1 is SGHTA, CDR2 FQGTGA, per germline. The CDR3 has 16 amino acids. Trimming at V came to 5 bases and at J to 4 bases, leaving 10 bases not matched to a gene. CDR3 sequence reads: CASSPTIAGAADTQYF. The CDR3 DNA reads as TGTGCCAGCAGCCCTACGATAGCGGGAGCAGCAGATACGCAGTATTTT.

The chain links TRBV28 to TRBJ2-7, with TRBD1 matching over 9 bases. The germline V gene has CDR1 MDHEN and CDR2 SYDVKM. The CDR3 has 16 amino acids. The V and J ends lost 6 bases and 7 bases, in that order; junction bases with no gene match: 16. The CDR3 DNA follows: TGTGCCAGCAGCCTCCTCTCGGGACAGGGATTGCGAGAGCAGTACTTC. Protein product: CASSLLSGQGLREQYF.

As concerns this clone: Within the sample, other DNA sequences also encode this same CDR3. The chain combines TRBV9 with TRBJ2-1; 8 positions match TRBD1. J gave up 5 bases and V 0 bases, and 7 bases lay outside the gene matches. Germline V gives CDR1 SGDLS, CDR2 YYNGEE. This CDR3 is 16 amino acids long. In DNA, the CDR3 is TGTGCCAGCAGCGTAGTCGGTCAGGGGGCGGACAATGAGCAGTTCTTC. It codes for CASSVVGQGADNEQFF.

This clone was seen repeatedly, ten times or more. The chain is built from TRBV29-1 and TRBJ1-2; weak D call: TRBD1 (5 bases). Germline CDR1 SQVTM, CDR2 ANQGSEA. The length of the CDR3 is 14 residues. The ends were cut back, 2 bases at V and 4 bases at J, with 14 bases in the middle. As DNA, the CDR3 is TGCAGCGTTGAATTCGCAGGGAATGGCTATGGCTACACCTTC. Amino acid sequence: CSVEFAGNGYGYTF.

This chain links TRBV9 with TRBJ2-5; 9 bases fit TRBD1. The ends lost 6 bases at V and 3 bases at J; junction bases unmatched: 6. CDR1 SGDLS and CDR2 YYNGEE come from the germline V gene. This CDR3 is 14 amino acids long. This chain's CDR3 is CASTRGTGKETQYF. The CDR3 nucleotides read TGTGCCAGCACCCGGGGGACAGGGAAAGAGACCCAGTACTTC.

The chain combines TRBV7-8 with TRBJ2-1, with 7 positions matching TRBD1. The CDR3 consists of 16 residues. V was clipped by 3 bases and J by 0 bases; unmatched bases: 5. From germline, CDR1 is SGHVS and CDR2 FQNEAQ. CDR3 sequence (DNA): TGTGCCAGCAGCTTTAGCAACAGGGGCTCCTACAATGAGCAGTTCTTC. This sequence encodes CASSFSNRGSYNEQFF.

This clone appeared a few times. J is TRBJ2-2 and V is TRBV7-3; 7 bases line up with TRBD1. CDR1 and CDR2 from the germline V gene are SGHTA and FQGTGA. The CDR3 contains 14 residues. The trim removed 5 bases at V and 3 bases at J, leaving 3 bases unmatched. Written as DNA, the CDR3 is TGTGCCAGCAGCGCGACAGGGCACACCGGGGAGCTGTTTTTT. This encodes CASSATGHTGELFF.

In its sample, this clone was seen a few times. Compared with germline, one end of the junction differs, possibly owing to a read error. V gene TRBV7-2 combines with J gene TRBJ1-1, with D uncertain. CDR3 length: 15 amino acids. Germline CDR1 SGHTA, CDR2 FQGNSA. CDR3: CASSQAEGMNTEAFF. The CDR3 region has the DNA TGCGCCAGCAGCCAAGCCGAGGGAATGAACACTGAAGCTTTCTTT.

The rearrangement uses TRBV14 and TRBJ2-7; maybe TRBD2 (5 bases). Germline lookup yields CDR1 SGHDN and CDR2 FVKESK. The V and J ends lost 4 bases and 3 bases respectively, with 16 bases between them. This CDR3 is built from 15 residues. The CDR3 sequence is CASSLSRGFGYEQYF. The CDR3 nucleotides read TGTGCCAGCAGCCTCAGCCGGGGATTTGGCTACGAGCAGTACTTC. Full variable domain (outside the CDR3, taken from reference TRBV14 and TRBJ2-7): EAGVTQFPSHSVIEKGQTVTLRCDPISGHDNLYWYRRVMGKEIKFLLHFVKESKQDESGMPNNRFLAERTGGTYSTLKVQPAELEDSGVYFCASSLSRGFGYEQYFGPGTRLTVT.

The rearrangement joins TRBV6-5 to TRBJ1-2, with 7 bases aligning to TRBD1. Germline V gives CDR1 MNHEY, CDR2 SVGAGI. The CDR3 loop spans 14 amino acids. J was trimmed by 4 bases and V by 7 bases; bases with no gene match: 9. CDR3: CASTNPQGRYGYTF. DNA of the CDR3: TGTGCCAGCACCAATCCACAGGGGCGCTATGGCTACACCTTC.

This clone has only a few counts. V is TRBV6-5 and J is TRBJ2-2; a weak D match, TRBD1 (6 bases). The germline V and J ends were trimmed by 10 bases and 0 bases, with 9 bases remaining between them. Germline V gene data show CDR1 as MNHEY and CDR2 as SVGAGI. This CDR3 has 13 residues. Written as DNA, the CDR3 is TGTGCCACAGGGGAACCGAACACCGGGGAGCTGTTTTTT. It yields the protein CATGEPNTGELFF.

The V call is TRBV15, the J call TRBJ1-1; D perhaps matches TRBD1 (6 bases). V lost 8 bases and J 1 base, leaving 14 bases between the germline ends. There are 14 residues in the CDR3. Germline V gives CDR1 LNHNV, CDR2 YYDKDF (reference sequence). The CDR3 sequence is CATLEGQKNTEAFF. The CDR3 nucleotides are TGTGCCACCCTCGAGGGACAAAAGAACACTGAAGCTTTCTTT.

The chain carries TRBV6-5 and TRBJ1-6; 7 bases line up with TRBD1. From germline, CDR1 is MNHEY and CDR2 SVGAGI. After removal of 5 bases from V and 14 bases from J, the junction contained 6 bases not matched to a gene. This CDR3 comprises 12 residues. The CDR3 nucleotides are TGTGCCAGCAGTGACAGGGAAAAATCCCTCCACTTT. Amino acid sequence: CASSDREKSLHF.

This clone showed up just a few times. The rearrangement joins TRBV6-5 to TRBJ1-2; D might be TRBD1 (5 bases). Germline V gene sequence: CDR1 MNHEY, CDR2 SVGAGI. This CDR3 contains 13 residues. V was cut by 10 bases and J by 4 bases, with 16 bases left in between. CDR3 residues: CATRGVRAYGYTF. Here the CDR3 DNA reads TGTGCCACTCGGGGGGTACGGGCCTATGGCTACACCTTC.

The V and J genes are TRBV19 and TRBJ2-3; TRBD2 matches at 12 bases. Per germline, CDR1 LNHDA and CDR2 SQIVND (reference sequence). The junction had 8 bases not matched to a gene; V was cut back by 6 bases and J by 7 bases. There are 15 residues in the CDR3. CDR3 nucleotides: TGTGCCAGTAGGCCGACTAGCGGGAGTGAATATACGCAGTATTTT. Protein sequence: CASRPTSGSEYTQYF. Variable domain in full (rest from reference TRBV19 and TRBJ2-3): DGGITQSPKYLFRKEGQNVTLSCEQNLNHDAMYWYRQDPGQGLRLIYYSQIVNDFQKGDIAEGYSVSREKKESFPLTVTSAQKNPTAFYLCASRPTSGSEYTQYFGPGTRLTVL.

Comment on this clone: Other DNA sequences in this sample translate to the same CDR3. This rearrangement joins TRBV9 to TRBJ1-1; maybe TRBD1 (5 bases). Germline loops: CDR1 SGDLS, CDR2 YYNGEE. The V end was cut by 0 bases, the J end by 0 bases, with 9 bases between. There are 15 residues in the CDR3. The CDR3, as DNA: TGTGCCAGCAGCGTAGGCGGGGCCATGAACACTGAAGCTTTCTTT. It codes for CASSVGGAMNTEAFF.

This clone came up a few times. This chain's CDR3 is CASSIMDSINYGYTF. As DNA, the CDR3 is TGTGCCAGTAGTATAATGGACAGCATTAACTATGGCTACACCTTC. The chain has TRBV19 and TRBJ1-2; the D gene is possibly TRBD1 (6 bases). Germline V gives CDR1 LNHDA, CDR2 SQIVND (reference sequence). V was cut by 2 bases and J by 1 base, with 11 bases left in between. The length of the CDR3 is 15 residues.

This clone was found a few times. The rearrangement links TRBV6-5 to TRBJ2-7; 7 nucleotides line up with TRBD2. Germline loops: CDR1 MNHEY, CDR2 SVGAGI. Trimming removed 11 bases from V and 1 base from J; junction bases left unmatched: 11. CDR3 length equals 14 residues. This chain's CDR3 is CAAGGSSKSYEQYF. The CDR3 DNA is TGTGCCGCCGGCGGGAGTTCCAAGTCCTACGAGCAGTACTTC.